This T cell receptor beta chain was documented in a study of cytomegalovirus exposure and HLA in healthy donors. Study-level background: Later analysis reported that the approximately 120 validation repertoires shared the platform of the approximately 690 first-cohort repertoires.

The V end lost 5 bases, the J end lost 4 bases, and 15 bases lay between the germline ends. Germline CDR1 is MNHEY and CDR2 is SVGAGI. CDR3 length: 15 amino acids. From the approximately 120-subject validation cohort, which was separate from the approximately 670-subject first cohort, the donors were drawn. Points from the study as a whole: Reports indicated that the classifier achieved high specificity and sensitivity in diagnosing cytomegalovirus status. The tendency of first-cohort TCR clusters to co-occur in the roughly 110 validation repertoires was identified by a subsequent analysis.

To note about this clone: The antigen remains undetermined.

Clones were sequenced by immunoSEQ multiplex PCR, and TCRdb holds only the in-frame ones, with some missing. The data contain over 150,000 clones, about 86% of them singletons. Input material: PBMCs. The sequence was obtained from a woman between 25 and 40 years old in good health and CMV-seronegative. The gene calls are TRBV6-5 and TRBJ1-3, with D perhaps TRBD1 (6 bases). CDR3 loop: CASSMRGRGGNTIYF. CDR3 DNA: TGTGCCAGCAGTATGAGGGGCAGGGGAGGAAACACCATATATTTT.